This paragraph reports one TCR beta chain. Its antigen is still unknown. TCRdb re-called the reads with MiXCR, one entry per CDR3 protein. The sample includes tens of thousands of distinct CDR3 sequences, around 28% of them seen just once. The sample comes from a study of T cell repertoires in cytomegalovirus infection. For the study at large: An indication of both CMV infection and matching HLA type came from public TCR beta signatures. Findings and caveats of the study: Carriage of CMV together with the relevant HLA was identifiable through cumulative public TCR beta family frequency. HLA-C-restricted CMV-specific TCR beta clonotypes were dominant in the ex vivo response.

The CDR3 has 17 amino acids. The germline CDR1 and CDR2 sequences are SNHLY and FYNNEI. With V trimmed by 1 base and J by 2 bases, 10 bases remained unmatched. This chain connects TRBV2 to TRBJ1-2, with 7 positions matching TRBD1. This receptor was taken from a human donor in good health (CMV status not recorded). Some clones in this sample may be carry-over from other donors' samples. The sequences come from CD8+ T cells from cultured PBMCs, collected from culture after CMV antigen stimulation. The CDR3 DNA is TGTGCCAGCAGTGAAGGGATCACAGGGGCCCTGAACTATGGCTACACCTTC. Its protein product is CASSEGITGALNYGYTF.